The 2 T cell receptor beta chains below come from one sample, sequenced in a study of patients and donors after allogeneic stem cell transplantation. TCRdb redid the calling of the RT-PCR reads with MiXCR, one entry per CDR3 protein. This repertoire shows roughly 230,000 distinct CDR3 sequences, around 14% found once; its top ten account for around 10%. The specimen was blood, either unsorted or a sorted T cell fraction (not recorded which). These receptor sequences come from a human donor who was either an allogeneic HSCT recipient or a stem cell or donor lymphocyte infusion donor (not recorded which). It is not recorded whose cells these are; they may come from a transplant donor.

This clonotype was observed many times. The V call is TRBV6-5, the J call TRBJ1-5, with D possibly TRBD1 on 6 matching bases. The germline gives CDR1 MNHEY, CDR2 SVGAGI. Trimming left V 4 bases short and J 2 bases short, with 21 bases between. The CDR3 is 18 amino acids. The CDR3 protein is CASSFLPGHGSGNQPQHF. The CDR3 DNA is TGTGCCAGCAGTTTCCTACCGGGACACGGAAGTGGCAATCAGCCCCAGCATTTT.

In this sample, this clonotype turned up a few times. The V call is TRBV9, the J call TRBJ2-1; D is possibly TRBD2 (6 bases). Trimming stripped 2 bases from V and 7 bases from J, with 13 bases between. In germline, CDR1 is SGDLS, CDR2 YYNGEE. This CDR3 contains 14 residues. For the CDR3, the DNA is TGTGCCAGCAGCGTTTTTTGGGCGGGGAATGAGCAGTTCTTC. Translating it yields CASSVFWAGNEQFF.